The T cell receptor (beta chain) described here comes from a study of neurological immune-mediated disorders. Study-wide results and caveats: The authors found no clinical or MRI feature associated with the multiple sclerosis repertoire cluster. The phylogenetic placement of 18 of 34 multiple sclerosis patients' repertoires in one related-CDR3 cluster constitutes a possible signature.

Each TCR transcript was tagged with a 10-nucleotide random UMI during 5'RACE. MiXCR was run by TCRdb on the 5' RACE reads, yielding one entry per CDR3 protein. This table has some 56,000 distinct CDR3 sequences, about 3.7% appearing once. PBMCs numbering 2 million and stored at -80 C yielded the unsorted libraries. Many counts were recorded for this clonotype. Antigen unknown. From germline, CDR1 is SGHDT and CDR2 YYEEEE. The CDR3 spans 13 residues. V gave up 0 bases and J gave up 8 bases, with 11 bases separating them. The sequence was collected from a man between 60 and 75 years old with multiple sclerosis. This rearrangement joins TRBV5-6 to TRBJ1-2; D is perhaps TRBD1 (6 bases). The sample consisted of PBMCs. The CDR3 DNA is TGTGCCAGCAGCTTGGACAGGGAAGGCGGCTACACCTTC. Its protein is CASSLDREGGYTF.